The source of this TCR beta chain is a study of cytomegalovirus exposure and HLA in healthy donors. This CDR3 has 12 residues. From germline, CDR1 is SEHNR and CDR2 FQNEAQ (reference sequence). The V end was cut by 6 bases, the J end by 4 bases, with 7 bases between. Clones were read by immunoSEQ multiplex PCR, and TCRdb kept only the in-frame ones, dropping some. The sample lists some 130,000 clones, roughly 87% occurring once. The source of this sequence is a woman between 18 and 29 years old in good health and CMV-seronegative. The genes are TRBV7-9 and TRBJ1-5, with TRBD1 as a possible D gene (5 bases). Sequencing was carried out using PBMCs. CDR3 sequence reads: CASSGGNQPQHF. CDR3 bases: TGTGCCAGCAGTGGGGGGAATCAGCCCCAGCATTTT. The variable domain in full, with the rest retrieved from reference TRBV7-9 and TRBJ1-5, is DTGVSQNPRHKITKRGQNVTFRCDPISEHNRLYWYRQTLGQGPEFLTYFQNEAQLEKSRLLSDRFSAERPKGSFSTLEIQRTEQGDSAMYLCASSGGNQPQHFGDGTRLSIL.